This TCR beta chain derives from a study of blood T cell repertoires in COVID-19. The authors' processing: Nucleated cell counts were estimated from reference gene primer amplification. TCRdb keeps only in-frame clones here, not all; method: immunoSEQ multiplex PCR. For V, J and clone size, that table is used; D and trimming come from the DNA. The sample gives over 250,000 clones, more than 70% of which show up once; 2% to 2.5% is in the top ten. Enrollees, about 18 to 89 years old, lived in about two dozen US areas. Allocation to cohorts depended on clinical history reported by the participants. The CDR3 is 14 residues long. V lost 2 bases to trimming and J lost 5 bases; unmatched junction nucleotides: 4.

This clonotype was obtained from an older woman in a cohort exposed to, infected with or recovered from COVID-19 (not recorded which). This rearrangement joins TRBV23-1 to TRBJ2-7, with 9 positions matching TRBD1. TRBV23-1 is placed among ORFs of uncertain function. The sequenced material came from PBMCs or T cells enriched from blood (not recorded which). CDR3 residues: CASSQNTGGHEQYF. In nucleotides, the CDR3 is TGCGCCAGCAGTCAAAATACAGGGGGCCACGAGCAGTACTTC.